What follows are 14 T cell receptor beta chains derived from one specimen sequenced in a study of cytomegalovirus exposure and HLA in healthy donors (dated by TCRdb to the late 2010s). Libraries were constructed by the immunoSEQ multiplex PCR assay. A mixture of 60 forward primers for TCR Vbeta segments and 13 reverse primers for TCR Jbeta segments was used in the multiplex PCR. Imported from immuneACCESS, the table was reduced by TCRdb to in-frame sequences with V and J called. These copies leave out some clones; in studies compared against another copy, an unresolved V gene accounts for under half, and the cause of the remainder is not known. Across this sample there are over 130,000 clones, with just over 70% seen only once. The ten largest make up roughly 1.7% of the sample. Sequenced sample: PBMCs. The receptor source for this set is a woman aged 30 to 39 in good health and CMV-seronegative.

The V and J genes are TRBV2 and TRBJ1-2, with TRBD1 identical over 7 bases. V lost 9 bases, J lost 6 bases, and 10 bases stayed unmatched. The CDR3 is 13 amino acids. Germline values: CDR1 SNHLY, CDR2 FYNNEI. CDR3 in DNA: TGTGCCAGGGGCAGACAGGGTGGTAATGGCTACACCTTC. Translation gives CARGRQGGNGYTF.

This clone is a singleton in its sample. The genes are TRBV4-2 and TRBJ1-2; 11 bases fit TRBD1. The CDR3 length is 13 residues. CDR1 LGHNA and CDR2 YNFKEQ come from the germline V gene. V trimming: 3 bases; J trimming: 12 bases; junction bases outside the gene matches: 6. The CDR3 DNA sequence: TGTGCCAGCAGCCACCTAGAGGGACAGGGGGACACCTTC. Protein sequence: CASSHLEGQGDTF.

This clone was observed once. The V gene is TRBV28, the J gene TRBJ1-2; D remains unclear. Germline V gives CDR1 MDHEN, CDR2 SYDVKM. Trimming took 7 bases from V and 5 from J, leaving 17 bases between them. The CDR3 is 14 amino acids. The CDR3 nucleotides read TGTGCCAGCACCCGAACCGCGGGGAAATATGGCTACACCTTC. Residues: CASTRTAGKYGYTF.

The V call is TRBV14, the J call TRBJ2-5; 9 bases are shared with TRBD2. Germline CDR1 SGHDN, CDR2 FVKESK. The CDR3 loop spans 18 amino acids. V dropped 1 base and J dropped 5; count of bases not matched to a gene: 14. The CDR3, as DNA: TGTGCCAGCAGCCAAGGATTGGGTAGCGGGGGATTGCGGGAGACCCAGTACTTC. It encodes CASSQGLGSGGLRETQYF. Complete variable domain (other parts from reference TRBV14 and TRBJ2-5): EAGVTQFPSHSVIEKGQTVTLRCDPISGHDNLYWYRRVMGKEIKFLLHFVKESKQDESGMPNNRFLAERTGGTYSTLKVQPAELEDSGVYFCASSQGLGSGGLRETQYFGPGTRLLVL.

Concerning this clone itself: Mismatch with germline at one junction end may stem from a read error. As DNA, the CDR3 is TGTGCCAGCGGCTTAAATCGACTAGCGGGGACAGATACGCAGTATTTT. It translates to CASGLNRLAGTDTQYF. The chain joins TRBV7-3 to TRBJ2-3; 11 bases agree with TRBD2. The germline V gene has CDR1 SGHTA and CDR2 FQGTGA. This CDR3 has 16 residues.

This chain connects TRBV7-2 to TRBJ2-1; 9 nucleotides agree with TRBD2. J was trimmed by 10 bases and V by 1 base; bases with no gene match: 17. Per germline, CDR1 SGHTA and CDR2 FQGNSA. This CDR3 contains 18 residues. This CDR3 is CASSLVRWGGGALEEQFF. The CDR3 DNA reads TGTGCCAGCAGCTTAGTTAGGTGGGGCGGGGGGGCCCTTGAGGAGCAGTTCTTC.

The rearrangement uses TRBV2 and TRBJ1-2, with D perhaps matching TRBD1 (6 bases). Germline V gene sequence: CDR1 SNHLY, CDR2 FYNNEI. The CDR3 totals 14 residues. V was cut by 5 bases and J by 6 bases, with 16 bases left in between. The CDR3: CASSPRQDTNGYTF. In DNA, the CDR3 is TGTGCCAGCAGTCCCCGACAGGACACCAATGGCTACACCTTC. Using reference TRBV2 and TRBJ1-2 for the parts outside the CDR3, the full variable domain is EPEVTQTPSHQVTQMGQEVILRCVPISNHLYFYWYRQILGQKVEFLVSFYNNEISEKSEIFDDQFSVERPDGSNFTLKIRSTKLEDSAMYFCASSPRQDTNGYTFGSGTRLTVV.

V and J are TRBV12-5 and TRBJ1-2; D perhaps matches TRBD1 (5 bases). The ends were cut back, 2 bases at V and 8 bases at J, with 18 bases in the middle. The CDR3 contains 15 residues. Per germline, CDR1 LGHNT and CDR2 FRNRAP. In DNA, the CDR3 is TGTGCTAGTGGTTTGAGTGGGGCCGGGCCCCCGGGCTACACCTTC. It yields the protein CASGLSGAGPPGYTF. Full variable domain (outside the CDR3, taken from reference TRBV12-5 and TRBJ1-2): DARVTQTPRHKVTEMGQEVTMRCQPILGHNTVFWYRQTMMQGLELLAYFRNRAPLDDSGMPKDRFSAEMPDATLATLKIQPSEPRDSAVYFCASGLSGAGPPGYTFGSGTRLTVV.

This clone occurred a few times. The V gene is TRBV5-1, the J gene TRBJ1-1, with D possibly matching TRBD1 (5 bases). Germline lookup yields CDR1 SGHRS and CDR2 YFSETQ. The length of the CDR3 is 18 residues. Trimming shortened V by 6 bases and J by 6 bases, and 30 bases separated the two germline ends. The CDR3 DNA reads as TGCGCCAGCAACTTTATGCCCCGGGGGACGAACCTAGACTCTGAAGCTTTCTTT. Protein: CASNFMPRGTNLDSEAFF.

The J gene is TRBJ2-3, the V gene TRBV5-1; D gene uncertain. Germline loops: CDR1 SGHRS, CDR2 YFSETQ. The CDR3 extends over 15 amino acids. Trimming shortened V by 4 bases and J by 1 base, and 13 bases separated the two germline ends. The DNA for the CDR3 is TGCGCCAGCAGCCTCTCCGGGTTCCGCACAGATACGCAGTATTTT. It is translated as CASSLSGFRTDTQYF.

The chain combines TRBV6-6 with TRBJ2-7; 11 bases fit TRBD2. CDR1 and CDR2 (germline): MNHNY, SVGAGI (reference sequence). The CDR3 covers 15 residues. The V and J ends lost 5 bases and 3 bases, in that order; junction bases with no gene match: 6. As DNA, the CDR3 is TGTGCCAGCAGTCCGGACACTAGCGGGAGCTACGAGCAGTACTTC. Its protein product is CASSPDTSGSYEQYF.

This chain connects TRBV10-3 to TRBJ2-7, with 7 bases lining up with TRBD2. Germline CDR1 reads ENHRY; CDR2 reads SYGVKD. The CDR3 runs to 12 residues. The J segment lost 0 bases and the V segment lost 10 bases, leaving 3 bases of the junction unmatched. The CDR3 region has the DNA TGTGCCACCGGCGGGGGCTCCTACGAGCAGTACGTC. Protein sequence: CATGGGSYEQYV.

This chain joins TRBV28 and TRBJ1-5; D might be TRBD1 (6 bases). Trimming removed 2 bases from V and 4 bases from J, with 21 bases in between. This CDR3 is 18 amino acids long. The germline gives CDR1 MDHEN, CDR2 SYDVKM. CDR3 sequence reads: CASSLRPGTLGGNQPQHF. As DNA, the CDR3 is TGTGCCAGCAGTTTACGTCCCGGGACATTGGGTGGGAATCAGCCCCAGCATTTT.

The chain carries TRBV7-9 and TRBJ2-5; D unresolved. CDR1 is SEHNR and CDR2 is FQNEAQ in the germline V gene (reference sequence). The CDR3 runs to 12 residues. Trimming removed 2 bases at V and 5 bases at J, with 6 bases between. The CDR3, as DNA: TGTGCCAGCAGCTTAACATCGGAGACCCAGTACTTC. Amino acids: CASSLTSETQYF.